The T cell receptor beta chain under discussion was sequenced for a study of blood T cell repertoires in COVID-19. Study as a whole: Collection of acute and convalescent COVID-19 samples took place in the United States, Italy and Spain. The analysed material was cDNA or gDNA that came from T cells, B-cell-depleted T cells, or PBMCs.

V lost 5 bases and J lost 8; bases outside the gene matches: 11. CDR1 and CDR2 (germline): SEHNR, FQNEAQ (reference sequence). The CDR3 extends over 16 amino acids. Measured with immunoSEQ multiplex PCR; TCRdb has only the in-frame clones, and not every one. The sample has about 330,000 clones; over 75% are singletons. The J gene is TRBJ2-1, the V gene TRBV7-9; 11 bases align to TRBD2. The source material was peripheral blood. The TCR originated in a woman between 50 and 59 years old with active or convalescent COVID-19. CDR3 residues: CASSLTTSGKVYEQFF. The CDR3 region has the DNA TGTGCCAGCAGCCTGACGACTAGCGGGAAGGTGTATGAGCAGTTCTTC.